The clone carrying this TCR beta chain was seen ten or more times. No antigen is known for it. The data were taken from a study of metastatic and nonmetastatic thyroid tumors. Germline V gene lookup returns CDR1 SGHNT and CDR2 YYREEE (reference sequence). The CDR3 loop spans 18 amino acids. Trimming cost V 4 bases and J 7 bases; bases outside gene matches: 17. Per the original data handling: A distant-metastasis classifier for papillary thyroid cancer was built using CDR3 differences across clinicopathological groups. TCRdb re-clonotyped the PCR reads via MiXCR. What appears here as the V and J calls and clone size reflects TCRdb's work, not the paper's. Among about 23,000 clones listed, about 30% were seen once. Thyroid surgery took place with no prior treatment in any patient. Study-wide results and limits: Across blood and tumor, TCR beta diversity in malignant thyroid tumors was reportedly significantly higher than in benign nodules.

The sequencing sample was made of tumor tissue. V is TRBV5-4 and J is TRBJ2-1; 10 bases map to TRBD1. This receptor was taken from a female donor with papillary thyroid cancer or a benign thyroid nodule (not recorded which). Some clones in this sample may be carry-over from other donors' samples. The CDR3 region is CASSAWDRGSRGGNEQFF. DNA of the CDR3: TGTGCCAGCAGCGCCTGGGACAGGGGTTCCCGTGGGGGGAATGAGCAGTTCTTC.